The rows below give T cell receptor beta chains drawn from one sample of a study of identical twins. TCRdb independently ran MiXCR on the 5' RACE reads; one entry per CDR3 protein. The sample has roughly 200,000 distinct CDR3 sequences, more than 15% seen once. The same sample was also studied in work on T cells expressing NK-cell markers.

Source material: CD8+ T cells sorted from blood. Receptor source: a young woman in good health. CDR3s include the opening cysteine and the closing phenylalanine or tryptophan. D genes are given only for firm matches. Part of the rows lack a size; the others show once, few, many or a class for expanded clones.

size,V,D,J,CDR3,DNA
few,TRBV5-6,.,TRBJ1-1,CASSLGRDRAFF,TGTGCCAGCAGCTTGGGAAGGGACCGAGCTTTCTTT
few,TRBV5-1,.,TRBJ1-1,CAPLALGMNTEAFF,TGCGCCCCCCTTGCTCTAGGGATGAACACTGAAGCTTTCTTT
.,TRBV5-1,TRBD1,TRBJ1-2,CASSTAQGPNYGYTF,TGCGCCAGCAGCACCGCACAGGGGCCCAACTATGGCTACACCTTC
few,TRBV6-1,TRBD1,TRBJ2-5,CASRIDRGWETQYF,TGTGCCAGCAGAATTGACAGGGGTTGGGAGACCCAGTACTTC
.,TRBV18,TRBD1,TRBJ2-7,CASSPGDRGVYEQYF,TGTGCCAGCTCACCGGGGGACAGGGGGGTCTACGAGCAGTACTTC
few,TRBV6-2/TRBV6-3,.,TRBJ2-2,CASSYLARPGVLTGELFF,TGTGCCAGCAGTTACCTGGCCCGTCCGGGGGTCCTCACCGGGGAGCTGTTTTTT
few,TRBV11-2,TRBD1,TRBJ2-7,CASSPGQGAIDEQYF,TGTGCCAGCAGCCCAGGACAGGGGGCCATCGACGAGCAGTACTTC
many,TRBV11-2,.,TRBJ2-4,CASSSLGWDEHF,TGTGCCAGCAGCTCCTTGGGGTGGGACGAACACTTC
.,TRBV11-3,TRBD2,TRBJ2-5,CASSYLLAGEETQYF,TGTGCCAGCAGCTACCTACTAGCGGGAGAAGAGACCCAGTACTTC
few,TRBV4-3,.,TRBJ2-7,CASSQSLIGASYEQYF,TGCGCCAGCAGCCAAAGTCTTATTGGCGCGTCCTACGAGCAGTACTTC
few,TRBV2,.,TRBJ2-1,CASLAGSLNNEQFF,TGTGCCAGCTTGGCTGGGAGTCTAAACAATGAGCAGTTCTTC
.,TRBV27,TRBD2,TRBJ2-3,CASSHSPGTSDGVGFGDTQYF,TGTGCCAGCAGCCACTCCCCCGGGACTAGCGACGGGGTGGGCTTTGGGGATACGCAGTATTTT
.,TRBV9,.,TRBJ2-6,CASMSPGPGANVLTF,TGTGCCAGCATGAGCCCGGGCCCTGGGGCCAACGTCCTGACTTTC
.,TRBV7-9,TRBD1,TRBJ1-2,CASSSLQGRPNYGYTF,TGTGCCAGCAGCTCCTTACAGGGGCGACCTAACTATGGCTACACCTTC
.,TRBV7-9,.,TRBJ2-1,CASSFTPSSSYNEQFF,TGTGCCAGCAGCTTTACACCATCGAGCTCCTACAATGAGCAGTTCTTC
.,TRBV12-3/TRBV12-4,.,TRBJ2-7,CASSQGEDEQYF,TGTGCCAGCTCACAAGGGGAGGACGAGCAGTACTTC
.,TRBV4-3,TRBD1,TRBJ2-7,CASSQEVTGIDEQYF,TGCGCCAGCAGCCAAGAAGTGACAGGGATAGACGAGCAGTACTTC
few,TRBV25-1,.,TRBJ2-3,CASSELGPDTQYF,TGTGCCAGCAGTGAATTGGGACCAGATACGCAGTATTTT
few,TRBV12-3/TRBV12-4,.,TRBJ2-2,CASSLAQGPSGELFF,TGTGCCAGCAGTTTGGCTCAGGGTCCCTCCGGGGAGCTGTTTTTT
.,TRBV10-2,TRBD2,TRBJ2-1,CASRGTSGGAHNEQFF,TGCGCCAGCAGGGGGACTAGCGGGGGGGCTCACAATGAGCAGTTCTTC
.,TRBV14,TRBD1,TRBJ1-1,CASSQYGTGSEAFF,TGTGCCAGCAGCCAATATGGGACAGGGTCTGAAGCTTTCTTT
few,TRBV4-3,TRBD2,TRBJ2-3,CASSPMTSANGPDTQYF,TGCGCCAGCAGCCCTATGACTAGCGCGAACGGCCCAGATACGCAGTATTTT
few,TRBV7-9,.,TRBJ1-5,CASILGIGGNQPQHF,TGTGCCAGCATCTTAGGAATAGGGGGTAATCAGCCCCAGCATTTT
.,TRBV11-2,.,TRBJ2-7,CASSSLTDEQYF,TGTGCCAGCAGCTCATTGACAGACGAGCAGTACTTC